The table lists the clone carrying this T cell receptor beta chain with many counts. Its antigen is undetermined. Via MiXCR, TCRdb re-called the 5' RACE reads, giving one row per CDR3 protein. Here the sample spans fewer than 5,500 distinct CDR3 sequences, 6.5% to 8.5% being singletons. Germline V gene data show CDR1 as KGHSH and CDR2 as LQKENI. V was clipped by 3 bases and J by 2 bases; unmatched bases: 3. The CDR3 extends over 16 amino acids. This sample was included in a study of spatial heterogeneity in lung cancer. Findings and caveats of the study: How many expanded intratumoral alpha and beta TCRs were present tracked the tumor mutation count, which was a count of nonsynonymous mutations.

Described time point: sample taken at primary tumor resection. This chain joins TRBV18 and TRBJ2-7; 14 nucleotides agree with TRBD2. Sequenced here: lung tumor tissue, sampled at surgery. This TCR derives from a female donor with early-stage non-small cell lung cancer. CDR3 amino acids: CASSPTSGGAPYEQYF. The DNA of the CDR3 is TGTGCCAGCTCACCGACTAGCGGGGGGGCCCCCTACGAGCAGTACTTC.